This T cell receptor beta chain was sequenced during a study of blood T cell repertoires in COVID-19. Study details: The United States, Italy and Spain were the sources of the acute and convalescent COVID-19 samples.

The CDR3 consists of 14 residues. The germline V gene encodes CDR1 MDHEN and CDR2 SYDVKM. The J segment lost 2 bases and the V segment lost 5 bases, leaving 4 bases of the junction unmatched. This table comes from immunoSEQ multiplex PCR, and its TCRdb copy is limited to in-frame clones, with some not included. Altogether approximately 490,000 clones are present, 80% to 90% being singletons, with the ten largest covering 6.5% to 8.5%. The study drew participants aged about 18 to 95 years from approximately 25 US areas. Grouping used clinical history reported by participants in a survey and questionnaire. Recovery meant two consecutive negative NP/OP PCR tests, professional clearance, or resolved symptoms.

This receptor was taken from a woman aged 60-75 years who had recovered from COVID-19. The chain uses TRBV28 and TRBJ2-7; TRBD1 agrees at 9 bases. The specimen was PBMCs or T cells enriched from blood (not recorded which). The CDR3 is CASSTGQGAYEQYF. CDR3 DNA sequence: TGTGCCAGCAGTACGGGACAGGGAGCCTACGAGCAGTACTTC.